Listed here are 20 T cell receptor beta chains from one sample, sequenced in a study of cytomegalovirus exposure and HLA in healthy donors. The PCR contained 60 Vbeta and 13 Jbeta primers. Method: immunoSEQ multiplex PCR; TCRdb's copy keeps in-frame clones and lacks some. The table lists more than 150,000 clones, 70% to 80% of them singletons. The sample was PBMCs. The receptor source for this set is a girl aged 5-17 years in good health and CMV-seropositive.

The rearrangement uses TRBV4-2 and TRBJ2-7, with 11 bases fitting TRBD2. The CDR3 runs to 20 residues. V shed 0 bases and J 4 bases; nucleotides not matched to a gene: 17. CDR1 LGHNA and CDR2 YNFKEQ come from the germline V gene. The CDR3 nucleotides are TGTGCCAGCAGCCAAGATTTTGGGCCTAGCGGGGGGTTCCCGGGGTACGAGCAGTACTTC. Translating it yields CASSQDFGPSGGFPGYEQYF.

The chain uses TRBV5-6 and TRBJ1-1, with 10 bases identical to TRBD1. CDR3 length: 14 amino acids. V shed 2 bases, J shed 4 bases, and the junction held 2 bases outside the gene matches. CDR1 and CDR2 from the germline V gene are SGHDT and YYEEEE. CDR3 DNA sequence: TGTGCCAGCAGCTTCTGGACAGGGGGCACTGAAGCTTTCTTT. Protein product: CASSFWTGGTEAFF.

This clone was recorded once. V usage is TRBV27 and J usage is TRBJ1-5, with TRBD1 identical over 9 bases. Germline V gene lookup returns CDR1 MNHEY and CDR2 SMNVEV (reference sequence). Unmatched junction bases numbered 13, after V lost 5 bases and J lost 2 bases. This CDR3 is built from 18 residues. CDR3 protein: CASSPDRGHSVGNQPQHF. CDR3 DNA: TGTGCCAGCAGTCCGGACAGGGGCCATTCGGTGGGCAATCAGCCCCAGCATTTT.

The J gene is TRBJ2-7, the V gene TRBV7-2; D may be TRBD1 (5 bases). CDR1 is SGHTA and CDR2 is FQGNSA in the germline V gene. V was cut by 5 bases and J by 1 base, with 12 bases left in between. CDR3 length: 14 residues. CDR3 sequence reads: CASSALQASYEQYF. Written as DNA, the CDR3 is TGTGCCAGCAGCGCGTTACAGGCGTCCTACGAGCAGTACTTC. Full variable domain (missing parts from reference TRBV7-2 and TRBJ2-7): GAGVSQSPSNKVTEKGKDVELRCDPISGHTALYWYRQSLGQGLEFLIYFQGNSAPDKSGLPSDRFSAERTGGSVSTLTIQRTQQEDSAVYLCASSALQASYEQYFGPGTRLTVT.

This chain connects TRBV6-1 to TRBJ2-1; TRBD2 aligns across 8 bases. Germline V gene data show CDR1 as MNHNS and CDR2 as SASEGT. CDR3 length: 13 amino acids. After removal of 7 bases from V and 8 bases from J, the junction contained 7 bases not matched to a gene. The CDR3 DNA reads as TGTGCCAGCAAGCGGGGGACCAAGGATGAGCAGTTCTTC. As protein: CASKRGTKDEQFF.

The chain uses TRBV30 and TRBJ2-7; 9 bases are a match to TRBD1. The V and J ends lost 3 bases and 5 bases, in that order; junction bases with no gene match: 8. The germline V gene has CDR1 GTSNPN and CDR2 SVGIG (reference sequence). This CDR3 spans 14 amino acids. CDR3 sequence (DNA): TGTGCCTGGAGCGTCGGGACAGGGCGGCACGAGCAGTACTTC. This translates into CAWSVGTGRHEQYF.

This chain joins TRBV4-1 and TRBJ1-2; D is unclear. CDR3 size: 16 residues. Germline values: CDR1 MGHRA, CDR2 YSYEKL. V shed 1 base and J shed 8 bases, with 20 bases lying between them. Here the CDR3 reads CASSQVFSDGERGYTF. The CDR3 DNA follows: TGCGCCAGCAGCCAAGTATTCTCAGACGGGGAGAGGGGCTACACCTTC.

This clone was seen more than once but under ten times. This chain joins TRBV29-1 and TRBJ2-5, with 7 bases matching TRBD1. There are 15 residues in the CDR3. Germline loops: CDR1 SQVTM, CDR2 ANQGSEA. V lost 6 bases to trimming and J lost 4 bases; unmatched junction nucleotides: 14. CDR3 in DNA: TGCAGCGTCCTCAGACAGGGCAGCGCCGGAGAGACCCAGTACTTC. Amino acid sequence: CSVLRQGSAGETQYF. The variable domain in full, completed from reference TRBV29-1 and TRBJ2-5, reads SAVISQKPSRDICQRGTSLTIQCQVDSQVTMMFWYRQQPGQSLTLIATANQGSEATYESGFVIDKFPISRPNLTFSTLTVSNMSPEDSSIYLCSVLRQGSAGETQYFGPGTRLLVL.

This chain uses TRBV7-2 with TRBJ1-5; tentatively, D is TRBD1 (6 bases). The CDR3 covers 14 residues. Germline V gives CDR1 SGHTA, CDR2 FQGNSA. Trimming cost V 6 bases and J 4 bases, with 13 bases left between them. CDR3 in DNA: TGTGCCAGCAGTCTTTACAGGGAGAATCAGCCCCAGCATTTT. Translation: CASSLYRENQPQHF.

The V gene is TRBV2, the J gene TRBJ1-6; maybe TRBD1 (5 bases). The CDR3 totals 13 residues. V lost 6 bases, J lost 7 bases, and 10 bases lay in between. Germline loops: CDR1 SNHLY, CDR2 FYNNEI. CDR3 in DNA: TGTGCCAGCAGGGGGCAGGCGAATTCACCCCTCCACTTT. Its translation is CASRGQANSPLHF.

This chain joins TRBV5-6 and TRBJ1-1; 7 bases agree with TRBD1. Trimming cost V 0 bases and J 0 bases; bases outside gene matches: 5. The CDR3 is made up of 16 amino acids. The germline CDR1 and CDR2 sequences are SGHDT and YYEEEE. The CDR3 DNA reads TGTGCCAGCAGCTTGGACAGGGGCAACATGAACACTGAAGCTTTCTTT. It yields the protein CASSLDRGNMNTEAFF.

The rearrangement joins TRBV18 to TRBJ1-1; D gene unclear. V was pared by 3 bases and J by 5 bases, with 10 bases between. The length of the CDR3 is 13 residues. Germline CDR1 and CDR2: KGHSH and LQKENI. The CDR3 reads CASSPERLTEAFF. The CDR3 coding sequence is TGTGCCAGCTCACCGGAGAGGTTGACTGAAGCTTTCTTT. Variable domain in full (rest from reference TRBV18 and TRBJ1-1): NAGVMQNPRHLVRRRGQEARLRCSPMKGHSHVYWYRQLPEEGLKFMVYLQKENIIDESGMPKERFSAEFPKEGPSILRIQQVVRGDSAAYFCASSPERLTEAFFGQGTRLTVV.

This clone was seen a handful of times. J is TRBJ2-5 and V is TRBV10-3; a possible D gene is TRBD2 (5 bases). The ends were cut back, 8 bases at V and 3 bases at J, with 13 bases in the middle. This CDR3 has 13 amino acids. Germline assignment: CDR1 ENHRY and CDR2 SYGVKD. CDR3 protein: CAIASGEKETQYF. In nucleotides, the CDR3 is TGTGCCATCGCCAGCGGAGAAAAAGAGACCCAGTACTTC.

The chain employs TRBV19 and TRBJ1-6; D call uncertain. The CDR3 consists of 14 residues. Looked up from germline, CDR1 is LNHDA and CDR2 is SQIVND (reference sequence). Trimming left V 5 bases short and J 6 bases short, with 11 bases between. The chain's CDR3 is CASSVGVSNSPLHF. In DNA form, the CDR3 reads TGTGCCAGTAGTGTCGGGGTTAGTAATTCACCCCTCCACTTT.

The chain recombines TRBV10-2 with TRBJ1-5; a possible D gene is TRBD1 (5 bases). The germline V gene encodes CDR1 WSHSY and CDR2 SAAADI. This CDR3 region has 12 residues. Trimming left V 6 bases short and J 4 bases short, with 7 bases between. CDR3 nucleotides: TGCGCCAGCAGAGACAGTAATCAGCCCCAGCATTTT. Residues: CASRDSNQPQHF.

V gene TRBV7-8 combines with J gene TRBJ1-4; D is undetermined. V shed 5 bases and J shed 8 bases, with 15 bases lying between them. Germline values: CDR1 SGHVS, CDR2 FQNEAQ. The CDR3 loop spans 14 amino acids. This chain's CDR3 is CASSPLKLREKLFF. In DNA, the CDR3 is TGTGCCAGCAGCCCCCTTAAGTTGAGGGAAAAACTGTTTTTT.

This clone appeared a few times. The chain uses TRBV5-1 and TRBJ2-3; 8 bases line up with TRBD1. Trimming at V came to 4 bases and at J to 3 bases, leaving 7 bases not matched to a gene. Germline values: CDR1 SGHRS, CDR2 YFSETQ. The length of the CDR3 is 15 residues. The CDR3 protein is CASSRQQGGTDTQYF. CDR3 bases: TGCGCCAGCAGCCGGCAACAGGGGGGAACAGATACGCAGTATTTT.

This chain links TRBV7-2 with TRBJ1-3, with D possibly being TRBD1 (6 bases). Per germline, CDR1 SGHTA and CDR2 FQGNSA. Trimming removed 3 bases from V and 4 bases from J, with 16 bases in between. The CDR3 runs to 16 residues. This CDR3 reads CASSFGSGTLGNTIYF. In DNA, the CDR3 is TGTGCCAGCAGCTTTGGGTCGGGGACATTAGGAAACACCATATATTTT.

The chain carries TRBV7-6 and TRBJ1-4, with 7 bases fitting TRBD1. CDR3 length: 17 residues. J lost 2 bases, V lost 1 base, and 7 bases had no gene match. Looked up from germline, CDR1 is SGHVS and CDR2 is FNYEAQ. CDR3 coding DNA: TGTGCCAGCAGCTTAGAAGCAGGCAGGGGGACTAATGAAAAACTGTTTTTT. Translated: CASSLEAGRGTNEKLFF.

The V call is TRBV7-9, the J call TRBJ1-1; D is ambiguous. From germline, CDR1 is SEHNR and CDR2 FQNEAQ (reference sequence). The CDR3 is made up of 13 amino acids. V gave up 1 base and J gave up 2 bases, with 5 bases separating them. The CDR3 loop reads CASSLEPNTEAFF. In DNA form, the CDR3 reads TGTGCCAGCAGCTTAGAGCCCAACACTGAAGCTTTCTTT.